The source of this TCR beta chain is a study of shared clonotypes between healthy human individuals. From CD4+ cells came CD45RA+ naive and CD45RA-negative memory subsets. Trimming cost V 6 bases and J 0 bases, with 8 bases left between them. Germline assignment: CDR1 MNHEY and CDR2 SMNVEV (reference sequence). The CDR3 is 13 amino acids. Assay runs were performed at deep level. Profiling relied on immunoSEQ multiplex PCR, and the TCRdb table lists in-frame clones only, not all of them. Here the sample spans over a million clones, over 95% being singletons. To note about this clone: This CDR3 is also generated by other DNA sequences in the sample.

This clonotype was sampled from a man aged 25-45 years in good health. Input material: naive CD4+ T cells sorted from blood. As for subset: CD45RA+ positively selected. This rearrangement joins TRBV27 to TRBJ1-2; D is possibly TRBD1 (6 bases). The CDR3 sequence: CASSRGSNYGYTF. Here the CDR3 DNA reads TGTGCCAGCAGCAGGGGATCTAACTATGGCTACACCTTC.